These 23 T cell receptor beta chains came from one sample sequenced in a study of T cells and copy number aberrations in small-cell lung cancer (dated by TCRdb to 2020 to 2023). The method behind the library was the immunoSEQ multiplex PCR assay. TCRdb re-hosts the immuneACCESS table, in-frame sequences only. Its copies lack some clones; in the studies checked, an unresolved V gene accounts for under half of them, and the cause for the rest is not known. Recorded for this sample are roughly 2,000 clones; over 75% of them occurred a single time. The biggest ten clones account for more than 9% of the sample. Source material: tumor tissue. Receptor source: a man between 60 and 75 years old with small cell lung cancer.

The chain recombines TRBV28 with TRBJ2-5; 10 nucleotides agree with TRBD1. Unmatched junction bases numbered 10, after V lost 6 bases and J lost 0 bases. CDR1 and CDR2 (germline): MDHEN, SYDVKM. This CDR3 region has 17 residues. This chain's CDR3 is CASRILRDRGDQETQYF. The CDR3, as DNA: TGTGCCAGCAGGATCCTCCGGGACAGGGGAGACCAAGAGACCCAGTACTTC.

The V and J genes are TRBV19 and TRBJ1-2, with D unclear. Per the germline V gene, CDR1 is LNHDA and CDR2 is SQIVND (reference sequence). Between the trimmed V and J ends, which lost 6 bases and 5 bases, there was a span of 19 bases. The CDR3 totals 15 residues. The CDR3 nucleotides are TGTGCCAGTAGAAGTATAGAGCTGACGGGGTATGGCTACACCTTC. Its translation is CASRSIELTGYGYTF.

J is TRBJ1-1 and V is TRBV29-1; no firm D call. The germline gives CDR1 SQVTM, CDR2 ANQGSEA. V lost 3 bases and J 6 bases, leaving 8 bases between the germline ends. The CDR3 length is 11 residues. Here the CDR3 reads CSVEDGPEAFF. In DNA, the CDR3 is TGCAGCGTTGAGGACGGCCCTGAAGCTTTCTTT. Together with reference TRBV29-1 and TRBJ1-1, the CDR3 gives the full variable domain: SAVISQKPSRDICQRGTSLTIQCQVDSQVTMMFWYRQQPGQSLTLIATANQGSEATYESGFVIDKFPISRPNLTFSTLTVSNMSPEDSSIYLCSVEDGPEAFFGQGTRLTVV.

The genes are TRBV5-1 and TRBJ1-4; D not resolved. CDR3 size: 14 residues. Trimming cost V 0 bases and J 5 bases, with 8 bases left between them. Germline CDR1 reads SGHRS; CDR2 reads YFSETQ. CDR3 sequence (DNA): TGCGCCAGCAGCTTGGGGGGATTGAATGAAAAACTGTTTTTT. This encodes CASSLGGLNEKLFF.

This clone was seen a single time. The rearrangement joins TRBV6-4 to TRBJ1-2; perhaps TRBD1 as D (6 bases). This CDR3 has 14 amino acids. V shed 7 bases and J shed 8 bases, with 20 bases lying between them. The germline gives CDR1 MRHNA, CDR2 SNTAGT. The CDR3 here is CASISEGEVIGYTF. CDR3 sequence (DNA): TGTGCCAGCATCTCTGAGGGGGAAGTTATCGGCTACACCTTC.

The V call is TRBV11-3, the J call TRBJ2-7; the D gene is possibly TRBD2 (6 bases). There are 15 residues in the CDR3. CDR1 is SGHNT and CDR2 is YENEEA in the germline V gene. V dropped 5 bases and J dropped 3 bases, with 17 bases sitting between them. DNA of the CDR3: TGTGCCAGCAGCGCCAGGCGGGGCATTAACTACGAGCAGTACTTC. Amino acids: CASSARRGINYEQYF.

V gene TRBV6-1 combines with J gene TRBJ1-1; unclear D gene. Trimming shortened V by 4 bases and J by 3 bases, and 6 bases separated the two germline ends. The CDR3 totals 12 residues. Germline V gene lookup returns CDR1 MNHNS and CDR2 SASEGT. The CDR3 reads CASSVRDTEAFF. CDR3 DNA sequence: TGTGCCAGCAGTGTCCGAGACACTGAAGCTTTCTTT.

The chain uses TRBV4-2 and TRBJ1-1; no reliable D call. CDR3 size: 14 residues. CDR1 and CDR2 (germline): LGHNA, YNFKEQ. V was shortened by 0 bases and J by 4 bases, with 9 bases between the two germline ends. The chain's CDR3 is CASSQELVGTEAFF. CDR3 in DNA: TGTGCCAGCAGCCAAGAACTGGTTGGCACTGAAGCTTTCTTT.

CDR3 sequence: CASSLAGAGGGYGYTF. DNA of the CDR3: TGCGCCAGCAGCTTGGCCGGGGCAGGGGGAGGCTATGGCTACACCTTC. V and J are TRBV5-1 and TRBJ1-2; TRBD1 matches 7 bases. CDR3 length equals 16 residues. Germline loops: CDR1 SGHRS, CDR2 YFSETQ. V lost 0 bases, J lost 4 bases, and 9 bases stayed unmatched.

V gene TRBV30 combines with J gene TRBJ1-2; 9 bases are a match to TRBD1. J was trimmed by 7 bases and V by 0 bases; bases with no gene match: 6. This CDR3 is 14 amino acids long. CDR1 is GTSNPN, CDR2 SVGIG, per germline (reference sequence). As DNA, the CDR3 is TGTGCCTGGAGTGTGGGGACAGGGTCGCTTGGCTACACCTTC. Its protein product is CAWSVGTGSLGYTF.

The chain is built from TRBV7-2 and TRBJ1-3; 8 nucleotides match TRBD1. The V gene end was trimmed by 4 bases and the J gene end by 1 base; junction bases not matched to a gene: 6. Germline assignment: CDR1 SGHTA and CDR2 FQGNSA. The CDR3 runs 16 residues. DNA of the CDR3: TGTGCCAGCAGCTCCCTACACAGGGGGTCTGGAAACACCATATATTTT. Its translation is CASSSLHRGSGNTIYF.

This chain uses TRBV6-5 with TRBJ2-1, with a possible D match to TRBD2 (5 bases). The CDR3 is 14 amino acids. Per the germline V gene, CDR1 is MNHEY and CDR2 is SVGAGI. Trimming removed 2 bases at V and 10 bases at J, with 15 bases between. The CDR3 DNA reads as TGTGCCAGCAGTTACGTTGGCCACCGAGGGGAGCAGTTCTTC. The encoded protein is CASSYVGHRGEQFF.

The chain is built from TRBV7-2 and TRBJ2-6; D gene uncertain. The CDR3 has 13 residues. V was cut by 5 bases and J by 4 bases, with 6 bases left in between. Germline V gene lookup returns CDR1 SGHTA and CDR2 FQGNSA. The DNA of the CDR3 is TGTGCCAGCAGCCCGTACGGGGCCAACGTCCTGACTTTC. Amino acid sequence: CASSPYGANVLTF.

This chain uses TRBV6-5 with TRBJ2-7; 7 bases agree with TRBD2. Germline V CDR1 and CDR2: MNHEY, SVGAGI. V gave up 4 bases and J gave up 4 bases; unmatched junction bases: 10. The CDR3 has 15 amino acids. This chain's CDR3 is CASSSNGGSQYEQYF. The CDR3 nucleotides are TGTGCCAGCAGTTCCAACGGGGGGAGTCAATACGAGCAGTACTTC.

The CDR3 sequence: CASSFLPRGAEAFF. In nucleotides, the CDR3 is TGTGCCAGCAGCTTTCTTCCCAGGGGGGCTGAAGCTTTCTTT. This sequence joins TRBV5-5 and TRBJ1-1, with TRBD1 matching 7 bases. Germline lookup yields CDR1 SGHKS and CDR2 YYEKEE (reference sequence). Losses at the gene ends were 2 bases for V and 6 bases for J; bases not matched to a gene: 7. The CDR3 covers 14 residues. Supplemented by reference TRBV5-5 and TRBJ1-1, the full variable domain reads DAGVTQSPTHLIKTRGQQVTLRCSPISGHKSVSWYQQVLGQGPQFIFQYYEKEERGRGNFPDRFSARQFPNYSSELNVNALLLGDSALYLCASSFLPRGAEAFFGQGTRLTVV.

The V call is TRBV11-1, the J call TRBJ1-1; D ambiguous. In germline, CDR1 is SGHAT, CDR2 FQDESV (reference sequence). This CDR3 region has 11 residues. V lost 5 bases and J lost 8, with 9 bases in between. CDR3 in amino acids: CASSPRREAFF. The CDR3 coding sequence is TGTGCCAGCAGCCCTAGACGGGAAGCTTTCTTT.

Only one count was recorded for this clone. The rearrangement links TRBV4-1 to TRBJ1-4; no firm D call. This CDR3 is 12 amino acids long. CDR1 is MGHRA, CDR2 YSYEKL, per germline. The V and J ends lost 5 bases and 6 bases respectively, with 7 bases between them. In DNA form, the CDR3 reads TGCGCCAGCAGCGAGGCATATGAAAAACTGTTTTTT. Amino acid sequence: CASSEAYEKLFF.

The J gene is TRBJ1-1, the V gene TRBV6-4; unclear D gene. The CDR3 spans 13 residues. V gave up 4 bases and J gave up 6 bases, with 12 bases separating them. CDR1 and CDR2 (germline): MRHNA, SNTAGT. The CDR3 region is CASSGQPGAEAFF. The CDR3 region has the DNA TGTGCCAGCAGTGGGCAGCCCGGGGCTGAAGCTTTCTTT.

The V and J genes are TRBV27 and TRBJ2-7; 8 positions match TRBD1. V gave up 0 bases and J gave up 6 bases; unmatched junction bases: 10. The CDR3 consists of 16 residues. CDR1 MNHEY and CDR2 SMNVEV come from the germline V gene (reference sequence). CDR3 nucleotide sequence: TGTGCCAGCAGTTTATCTTTCGGGGCAGGGGGCAGCGAGCAGTACTTC. Residues: CASSLSFGAGGSEQYF.

The chain has TRBV7-3 and TRBJ2-7; TRBD1 aligns across 7 bases. The ends lost 5 bases at V and 3 bases at J; junction bases unmatched: 7. The length of the CDR3 is 14 residues. The V gene's germline CDR1 is SGHTA and CDR2 FQGTGA. CDR3 in amino acids: CASSARQGYYEQYF. CDR3 sequence (DNA): TGTGCCAGCAGCGCAAGACAGGGCTACTACGAGCAGTACTTC.

J is TRBJ2-1 and V is TRBV19; 8 bases map to TRBD1. J gave up 6 bases and V 4 bases, and 5 bases lay outside the gene matches. From germline, CDR1 is LNHDA and CDR2 SQIVND (reference sequence). The CDR3 is 14 residues long. The DNA for the CDR3 is TGTGCCAGTAGTACGGACAGGGAAGCCAATGAGCAGTTCTTC. Translating gives CASSTDREANEQFF.

This rearrangement joins TRBV6-1 to TRBJ2-7; 7 nucleotides line up with TRBD1. V lost 5 bases to trimming and J lost 3 bases; unmatched junction nucleotides: 7. This CDR3 has 14 residues. Germline V gene lookup returns CDR1 MNHNS and CDR2 SASEGT. The CDR3 loop is CASSLRDSHYEQYF. CDR3 sequence (DNA): TGTGCCAGCAGTTTAAGGGACAGTCACTACGAGCAGTACTTC.

This chain joins TRBV4-2 and TRBJ1-1; D is undetermined. Per germline, CDR1 LGHNA and CDR2 YNFKEQ. This CDR3 contains 13 residues. The V end was cut by 5 bases, the J end by 1 base, with 8 bases between. DNA of the CDR3: TGTGCCAGCAGCTTGGGTGGGAACACTGAAGCTTTCTTT. Protein sequence: CASSLGGNTEAFF.